The 27 T cell receptor beta chains presented below share a single source sample, sequenced in a study of beta chain features in type 1 diabetes. Expressed TCRB transcripts were sequenced because the isolated RNA had all been reverse transcribed beforehand. Clones were read by immunoSEQ multiplex PCR, and TCRdb kept only the in-frame ones, dropping some. This sample has about 240,000 clones, with 25% to 35% found just once. Sequenced material: central memory CD4+ T cells from blood. The receptors were sampled from a man aged 25-45 years in good health.

This chain joins TRBV5-6 and TRBJ2-5, with 8 bases identical to TRBD1. V was pared by 3 bases and J by 3 bases, with 4 bases of the junction left unmatched. Germline CDR1 reads SGHDT; CDR2 reads YYEEEE. This CDR3 is 14 amino acids long. The CDR3 DNA reads as TGTGCCAGCAGCTCGGGACAGGCTGAAGAGACCCAGTACTTC. It codes for CASSSGQAEETQYF.

A few counts support this clone. The rearrangement uses TRBV28 and TRBJ2-5; D not resolved. The CDR3 is 9 amino acids. Germline V gene lookup returns CDR1 MDHEN and CDR2 SYDVKM. Between the trimmed V and J ends, which lost 8 bases and 5 bases, there was a span of 3 bases. This chain's CDR3 is CASGETQYF. For the CDR3, the DNA is TGTGCCAGCGGGGAGACCCAGTACTTC.

The sample holds a few counts of this clone. The V call is TRBV7-2, the J call TRBJ2-7, with D unclear. This CDR3 is built from 13 residues. Germline lookup yields CDR1 SGHTA and CDR2 FQGNSA. With 2 bases removed from V and 1 base from J, the gap between germline ends came to 6 bases. In DNA, the CDR3 is TGTGCCAGCAGCTTACTGACGTCCTACGAGCAGTACTTC. This translates into CASSLLTSYEQYF.

The DNA for the CDR3 is TGTGCCAGCAGTGAACGGACTAGCATAGAGACCCAGTACTTC. Protein: CASSERTSIETQYF. The chain recombines TRBV2 with TRBJ2-5, with 8 bases aligning to TRBD2. The junction had 3 bases not matched to a gene; V was cut back by 2 bases and J by 4 bases. CDR1 SNHLY and CDR2 FYNNEI come from the germline V gene. CDR3 length: 14 residues.

This chain links TRBV4-2 with TRBJ1-1, with no clear D. The CDR3 contains 13 residues. The germline gives CDR1 LGHNA, CDR2 YNFKEQ. V dropped 4 bases and J dropped 5 bases, with 11 bases sitting between them. Here the CDR3 reads CASSPPGGTEAFF. The CDR3 nucleotides are TGTGCCAGCAGCCCGCCGGGTGGAACTGAAGCTTTCTTT.

V is TRBV5-4 and J is TRBJ2-1, with D perhaps matching TRBD2 (6 bases). Germline V gene data show CDR1 as SGHNT and CDR2 as YYREEE (reference sequence). This CDR3 comprises 15 residues. V lost 3 bases and J 5 bases, leaving 15 bases between the germline ends. The CDR3 DNA is TGTGCCAGCAGCTGGGACTCAAGGGTCCACAATGAGCAGTTCTTC. Protein product: CASSWDSRVHNEQFF.

This chain uses TRBV6-1 with TRBJ2-3; D unresolved. CDR3 length: 13 residues. Trimming removed 5 bases from V and 3 bases from J, with 9 bases in between. CDR1 and CDR2 (germline): MNHNS, SASEGT. The chain's CDR3 is CASSLQETDTQYF. The CDR3 nucleotides are TGTGCCAGCAGTTTACAAGAAACAGATACGCAGTATTTT.

The rearrangement joins TRBV6-1 to TRBJ2-5; D is perhaps TRBD1 or TRBD2 (6 bases each). Germline V gene sequence: CDR1 MNHNS, CDR2 SASEGT. The V end lost 5 bases, the J end lost 5 bases, and 18 bases lay between the germline ends. CDR3 length: 15 amino acids. The CDR3 sequence is CASSRGTSGRETQYF. DNA for the CDR3: TGTGCCAGCAGTCGCGGGACATCGGGTCGGGAGACCCAGTACTTC.

The chain uses TRBV30 and TRBJ1-6, with D perhaps TRBD1 (6 bases). Looked up from germline, CDR1 is GTSNPN and CDR2 is SVGIG (reference sequence). This CDR3 has 15 residues. V was trimmed by 5 bases and J by 6 bases, leaving 17 bases between them. The CDR3 coding sequence is TGTGCCTGGGCGATACAGGGTTCGGCTAATTCACCCCTCCACTTT. Its protein is CAWAIQGSANSPLHF.

This clone was recorded a few times. This chain connects TRBV14 to TRBJ1-1; 7 positions match TRBD1. The CDR3 runs 16 residues. Germline values: CDR1 SGHDN, CDR2 FVKESK. The junction had 14 bases not matched to a gene; V was cut back by 4 bases and J by 6 bases. The CDR3 region has the DNA TGTGCCAGCAGCCGCCTCAGGGGGATTGCAGAGGCTGAAGCTTTCTTT. Residues: CASSRLRGIAEAEAFF.

There are many counts of this clone. The chain joins TRBV11-2 to TRBJ2-1; D gene uncertain. The CDR3 has 13 residues. V lost 0 bases and J 8 bases, leaving 8 bases between the germline ends. Germline V lookup: CDR1 SGHAT, CDR2 FQNNGV. The CDR3 DNA reads TGTGCCAGCAGCTTAGATCGTATTGATGAGCAGTTCTTC. It specifies CASSLDRIDEQFF.

This clone was detected many times. The V gene is TRBV4-2, the J gene TRBJ2-1; 8 bases fit TRBD2. This CDR3 has 16 amino acids. The germline gives CDR1 LGHNA, CDR2 YNFKEQ. The J segment lost 7 bases and the V segment lost 0 bases, leaving 8 bases of the junction unmatched. CDR3: CASSQDITSGANEQFF. DNA of the CDR3: TGTGCCAGCAGCCAAGACATAACTAGCGGAGCTAATGAGCAGTTCTTC.

This clone showed up just a few times. The rearrangement links TRBV29-1 to TRBJ2-7; a possible D gene is TRBD2 (6 bases). The germline V gene has CDR1 SQVTM and CDR2 ANQGSEA. This CDR3 region has 13 residues. Deletions cut 4 bases from V and 6 bases from J, with 16 bases between. The CDR3 nucleotides are TGCAGCGTTGGGGGACTTCTTGAGGGCGAGCAGTACTTC. Amino acids: CSVGGLLEGEQYF.

This clone turned up a few times. This same CDR3 is encoded by further DNA sequences in the sample. The chain carries TRBV18 and TRBJ2-7; D possibly uses TRBD1 or TRBD2 (5 bases each). The CDR3 has 12 residues. Looked up from germline, CDR1 is KGHSH and CDR2 is LQKENI. Trimming stripped 2 bases from V and 3 bases from J, with 5 bases between. Here the CDR3 reads CASSPGGYEQYF. The CDR3, as DNA: TGTGCCAGCTCACCAGGGGGCTACGAGCAGTACTTC.

This clone was observed a few times. This chain connects TRBV5-4 to TRBJ2-5; D is undetermined. This CDR3 has 14 amino acids. Germline V lookup: CDR1 SGHNT, CDR2 YYREEE (reference sequence). Deletions cut 0 bases from V and 2 bases from J, with 8 bases between. DNA for the CDR3: TGTGCCAGCAGCTTGGAGGCAGCTCAAGAGACCCAGTACTTC. It yields the protein CASSLEAAQETQYF.

This clone was detected only a few times. The chain links TRBV5-1 to TRBJ2-1; 7 bases align to TRBD1. The CDR3 has 15 amino acids. Germline V gives CDR1 SGHRS, CDR2 YFSETQ. J gave up 9 bases and V 0 bases, and 9 bases lay outside the gene matches. The CDR3 protein is CASSLERQGRGEQFF. The CDR3 DNA is TGCGCCAGCAGCTTGGAAAGACAGGGTCGTGGTGAGCAGTTCTTC.

This clone showed up just once. This chain joins TRBV14 and TRBJ2-5, with 10 bases lining up with TRBD1. V was clipped by 4 bases and J by 3 bases; unmatched bases: 8. There are 16 residues in the CDR3. CDR1 is SGHDN and CDR2 is FVKESK in the germline V gene. The CDR3 coding sequence is TGTGCCAGCAGCCTCGTAATCGGGACAGGGGAAGAGACCCAGTACTTC. Encoded protein: CASSLVIGTGEETQYF. The full variable domain, in which reference TRBV14 and TRBJ2-5 provide the parts outside the CDR3, is EAGVTQFPSHSVIEKGQTVTLRCDPISGHDNLYWYRRVMGKEIKFLLHFVKESKQDESGMPNNRFLAERTGGTYSTLKVQPAELEDSGVYFCASSLVIGTGEETQYFGPGTRLLVL.

This clone was detected a few times. The chain couples TRBV9 to TRBJ2-7; 7 nucleotides line up with TRBD2. This CDR3 has 16 residues. Looked up from germline, CDR1 is SGDLS and CDR2 is YYNGEE. Germline trimming cut 2 bases from V and 5 bases from J; bases unmatched to any gene: 13. CDR3 sequence (DNA): TGTGCCAGCAGCGTGACCGGGGGGACTGGTACCGACGAGCAGTACTTC. Translated: CASSVTGGTGTDEQYF.

The chain joins TRBV16 to TRBJ2-7, with TRBD1 matching over 7 bases. This CDR3 region has 12 residues. Unmatched junction bases numbered 3, after V lost 6 bases and J lost 4 bases. Germline lookup yields CDR1 KGHSY and CDR2 FQNENV. CDR3 region: CASSQDRYEQYF. The CDR3 DNA sequence: TGTGCCAGCAGTCAGGACAGGTACGAGCAGTACTTC.

The chain joins TRBV15 to TRBJ2-7, with a possible D match to TRBD2 (6 bases). The germline V gene has CDR1 LNHNV and CDR2 YYDKDF (reference sequence). Trimming took off 3 bases at V and 3 bases at J, with 12 bases between the two ends. The CDR3 sequence is 14 residues long. The CDR3 spells CATSSGGPNYEQYF. Here the CDR3 DNA reads TGTGCCACCAGCAGTGGAGGGCCAAACTACGAGCAGTACTTC. Variable domain in full (rest from reference TRBV15 and TRBJ2-7): DAMVIQNPRYQVTQFGKPVTLSCSQTLNHNVMYWYQQKSSQAPKLLFHYYDKDFNNEADTPDNFQSRRPNTSFCFLDIRSPGLGDTAMYLCATSSGGPNYEQYFGPGTRLTVT.

CDR3 residues: CASSLALGLVSYNEQFF. Written as DNA, the CDR3 is TGTGCCAGCAGCTTGGCTTTAGGACTAGTTTCCTACAATGAGCAGTTCTTC. V usage is TRBV7-2 and J usage is TRBJ2-1, with TRBD2 identical over 7 bases. The CDR3 is made up of 17 amino acids. The junction had 9 bases not matched to a gene; V was cut back by 3 bases and J by 1 base. The V gene's germline CDR1 is SGHTA and CDR2 FQGNSA.

This clone was seen more than once but under ten times. V and J are TRBV18 and TRBJ1-5, with TRBD1 identical over 7 bases. Germline CDR1 reads KGHSH; CDR2 reads LQKENI. The V gene end was trimmed by 6 bases and the J gene end by 4 bases; junction bases not matched to a gene: 3. The CDR3 spans 13 residues. The CDR3 region is CASSGQQNQPQHF. CDR3 in DNA: TGTGCCAGCTCGGGACAGCAAAATCAGCCCCAGCATTTT.

This clone appeared a few times. The V and J genes are TRBV7-6 and TRBJ2-1; no clear D gene. The CDR3 extends over 15 amino acids. CDR1 is SGHVS and CDR2 is FNYEAQ in the germline V gene. V gave up 4 bases and J gave up 0 bases, with 10 bases separating them. CDR3 coding DNA: TGTGCCAGCAGCTACAGCAGAAGCTCCTACAATGAGCAGTTCTTC. Protein product: CASSYSRSSYNEQFF.

At least ten counts were recorded for this clone. At the DNA level, this CDR3 is encoded by other sequences in the same sample as well. This chain joins TRBV30 and TRBJ2-5, with D unclear. Per germline, CDR1 GTSNPN and CDR2 SVGIG (reference sequence). V was clipped by 2 bases and J by 5 bases, with 3 bases between them. This CDR3 contains 10 residues. DNA for the CDR3: TGTGCCTGGAGTCGGGAGACCCAGTACTTC. This translates into CAWSRETQYF.

This chain uses TRBV11-2 with TRBJ2-1, with 9 bases fitting TRBD1. The CDR3 is 15 amino acids. V was clipped by 6 bases and J by 7 bases; unmatched bases: 10. The germline V gene encodes CDR1 SGHAT and CDR2 FQNNGV. The CDR3 loop is CASRDRGGPWNEQFF. DNA of the CDR3: TGTGCCAGCAGGGACAGGGGTGGGCCTTGGAATGAGCAGTTCTTC.

The gene calls are TRBV20-1 and TRBJ2-7; no reliable D call. Germline CDR1 reads DFQATT; CDR2 reads SNEGSKA (reference sequence). Trimming removed 3 bases from V and 0 bases from J, with 3 bases in between. The CDR3 extends over 11 amino acids. CDR3 sequence (DNA): TGCAGTGCTAGGTCCTCCTACGAGCAGTACTTC. It is translated as CSARSSYEQYF.

The chain employs TRBV7-9 and TRBJ2-7; unclear D gene. The germline V gene encodes CDR1 SEHNR and CDR2 FQNEAQ (reference sequence). This CDR3 is 14 amino acids long. Trimming took off 4 bases at V and 2 bases at J, with 12 bases between the two ends. CDR3 loop: CASSWTGLTYEQYF. The CDR3 bases are TGTGCCAGCAGCTGGACGGGCCTAACCTACGAGCAGTACTTC.